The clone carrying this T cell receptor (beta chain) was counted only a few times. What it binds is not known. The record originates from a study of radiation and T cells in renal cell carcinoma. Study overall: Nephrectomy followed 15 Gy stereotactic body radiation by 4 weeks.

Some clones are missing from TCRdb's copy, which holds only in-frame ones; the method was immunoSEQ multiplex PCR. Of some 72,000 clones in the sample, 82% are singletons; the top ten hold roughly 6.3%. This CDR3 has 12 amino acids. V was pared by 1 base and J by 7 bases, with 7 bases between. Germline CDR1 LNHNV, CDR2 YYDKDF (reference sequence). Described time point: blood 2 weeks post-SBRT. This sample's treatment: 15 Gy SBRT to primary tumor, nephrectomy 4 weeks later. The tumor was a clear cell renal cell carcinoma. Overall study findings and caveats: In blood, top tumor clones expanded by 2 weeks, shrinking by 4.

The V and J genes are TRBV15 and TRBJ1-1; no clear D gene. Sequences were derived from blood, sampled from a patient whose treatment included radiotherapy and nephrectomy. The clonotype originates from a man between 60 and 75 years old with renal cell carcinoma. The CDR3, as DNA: TGTGCCACCAGCAGAGTCGGCGGTGAAGCTTTCTTT. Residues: CATSRVGGEAFF.